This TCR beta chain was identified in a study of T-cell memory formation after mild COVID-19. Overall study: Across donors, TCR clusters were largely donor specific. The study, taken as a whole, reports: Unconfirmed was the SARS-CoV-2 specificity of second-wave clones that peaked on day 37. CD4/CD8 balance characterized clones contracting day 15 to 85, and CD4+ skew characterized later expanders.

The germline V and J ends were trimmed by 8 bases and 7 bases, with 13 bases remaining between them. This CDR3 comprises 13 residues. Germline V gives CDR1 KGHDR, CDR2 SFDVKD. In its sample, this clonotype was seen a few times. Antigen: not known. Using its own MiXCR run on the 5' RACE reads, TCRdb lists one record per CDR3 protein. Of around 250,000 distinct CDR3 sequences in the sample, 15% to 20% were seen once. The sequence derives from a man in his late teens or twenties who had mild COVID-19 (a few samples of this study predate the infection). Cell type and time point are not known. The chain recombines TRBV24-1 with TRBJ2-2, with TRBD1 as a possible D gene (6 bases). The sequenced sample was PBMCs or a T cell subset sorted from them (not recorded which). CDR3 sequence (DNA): TGTGCCACCACGGGACATAATAGCGGGGAGCTGTTTTTT. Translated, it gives CATTGHNSGELFF.